A selection of T cell receptor beta chains follows, all from one sample in a study of T cell repertoires in cytomegalovirus infection. Their cognate antigens are unknown. Via MiXCR, TCRdb re-called the reads, giving one row per CDR3 protein. The sample shows around 430,000 distinct CDR3 sequences, about two fifths of them seen only once. The sequences come from cultured PBMCs, collected from culture after CMV antigen stimulation. The receptors stem from a human donor in good health (CMV status not recorded). Some clones in this sample may be carry-over from other donors' samples. Each CDR3 is given with its conserved first and last residue. The order of the fields is J gene, clone size, V gene, D gene, CDR3 DNA, CDR3 protein. D genes are given only for firm matches. Not all rows give a size; the values are once, few, many and, for expanded clones, a class.

>TRBJ2-3|few|TRBV20-1|TRBD2
TGCAGTGCTATCAGCGGGGGACCCGGCACAGATACGCAGTATTTT
CSAISGGPGTDTQYF
>TRBJ1-2|-|TRBV7-6|TRBD1
TGTGCCAGCAGCTTATATCAGGGACAGCCGAACTATGGCTACACCTTC
CASSLYQGQPNYGYTF
>TRBJ2-7|-|TRBV6-2/TRBV6-3|-
TGTGCCAGCAGTTATCCACTTTACGAGCAGTACTTC
CASSYPLYEQYF
>TRBJ1-6|few|TRBV6-1|-
TGTGCCTCCACCCGGGGTACCCATTCACCCCTCCACTTT
CASTRGTHSPLHF
>TRBJ2-7|few|TRBV7-2|-
TGTGCCAGCAGCTTAGGGGGTCTAACGGGCGAGCAGTACTTC
CASSLGGLTGEQYF
>TRBJ2-3|few|TRBV4-1|-
TGCGCCAGCAGCCCCTCCGGGACGTTAGGGACAGATACGCAGTATTTT
CASSPSGTLGTDTQYF
>TRBJ2-3|-|TRBV7-9|-
TGTGCCAGCAAGAGCCCCAAAGGTGATACGCAGTATTTT
CASKSPKGDTQYF
>TRBJ2-7|few|TRBV7-2|-
TGTGCCAGCAGCTGGGTACTGACAGACTCCTACGAGCAGTACTTC
CASSWVLTDSYEQYF
>TRBJ1-1|-|TRBV4-1|-
TGCGCCAGCAGACCCCCCGGGCAGAACACTGAAGCTTTCTTT
CASRPPGQNTEAFF
>TRBJ1-5|-|TRBV27|-
TGTGCCAGCAGTTTACAGGGACCCTCCCCTTATAGCAATCAGCCCCAGCATTTT
CASSLQGPSPYSNQPQHF
>TRBJ2-1|-|TRBV6-6|-
TGTGCCAGCAGTTACTCAGGGTACTACAATGAGCAGTTCTTC
CASSYSGYYNEQFF
>TRBJ2-5|-|TRBV18|-
TGTGCCAGCTCACCGACGGGGCCCAATGAAGAGACCCAGTACTTC
CASSPTGPNEETQYF
>TRBJ2-2|few|TRBV7-6|-
TGTGCCAGCAGCTTAAAAGGAGAGGCCTTAAGGACCGGGGAGCTGTTTTTT
CASSLKGEALRTGELFF
>TRBJ2-5|-|TRBV7-2|-
TGTGCCAGCAGCTTAAGGGTTTCGGAGACCCAGTACTTC
CASSLRVSETQYF
>TRBJ2-1|-|TRBV2|-
TGTGCCAGCAGTGAATCTGGGGTCGCTCCCCATGAGCAGTTCTTC
CASSESGVAPHEQFF
>TRBJ2-7|-|TRBV27|TRBD2
TGTGCCAGCAGTTTCAGCGGGGGGGCAGACGAGCAGTACTTC
CASSFSGGADEQYF
>TRBJ1-2|-|TRBV4-1|TRBD1
TGCGCCAGCAGCCAAGCACCGACAGGGTCGAGTGGCTACACCTTC
CASSQAPTGSSGYTF
>TRBJ1-1|few|TRBV7-6|-
TGTGCCAGCAGGCCCCCTTTAGGACACCAGAACACTGAAGCTTTCTTT
CASRPPLGHQNTEAFF
>TRBJ2-5|-|TRBV20-1|-
TGCAGTGCCCTCATGCCCAGGGCAGACCAAAAAGAGACCCAGTACTTC
CSALMPRADQKETQYF
>TRBJ1-1|few|TRBV4-1|-
TGCGCCAGCAGTTACTTTCCGGTCGGGCCAGGCCTAGACACTGAAGCTTTCTTT
CASSYFPVGPGLDTEAFF
>TRBJ2-2|-|TRBV7-9|-
TGTGCCAGCAGCTCGGACGGCCCCGGGGAGCTGTTTTTT
CASSSDGPGELFF
>TRBJ2-7|-|TRBV29-1|TRBD2
TGCAGCGTTACTAGCGGGAACTACGAGCAGTACTTC
CSVTSGNYEQYF
>TRBJ2-5|-|TRBV7-2|-
TGTGCCAGTAACCGTTTTGGGGGGGAGACCCAGTACTTC
CASNRFGGETQYF
>TRBJ1-1|-|TRBV3-1|-
TGTGCCAGCAGCCACGCGGGGTCGAACACTGAAGCTTTCTTT
CASSHAGSNTEAFF
>TRBJ2-1|-|TRBV11-2|-
TGTGCCAGCAGAAATAGCTCGGGTGAGCAGTTCTTC
CASRNSSGEQFF
>TRBJ2-1|-|TRBV7-9|-
TGTGCCAGCAGCTTAGGAACGACCCGGGACAGCGGGAACAATGAGCAGTTCTTC
CASSLGTTRDSGNNEQFF
>TRBJ2-5|-|TRBV5-6|-
TGTGCCAGCAGCTTAAGTCCTATTATTATCCAGACCCAGTACTTC
CASSLSPIIIQTQYF
>TRBJ2-7|few|TRBV7-2|TRBD2
TGTGCCAGCAGCTTAGACGGCGGGGCTAGCGGGAGACGCGAGCAGTACTTC
CASSLDGGASGRREQYF
>TRBJ2-1|-|TRBV25-1|-
TGTGCCAGCAGACGGGGGACAGTTTACAATGAGCAGTTCTTC
CASRRGTVYNEQFF
>TRBJ1-5|-|TRBV7-7|-
TGTGCCAGCAGTCGACAGGTCTATAGCAATCAGCCCCAGCATTTT
CASSRQVYSNQPQHF
>TRBJ2-7|-|TRBV18|TRBD1
TGTGCCAGCTCACAAAACGACAGGGACTACGAGCAGTACTTC
CASSQNDRDYEQYF
>TRBJ1-5|-|TRBV6-2/TRBV6-3|TRBD1
TGTGCCATACAACAGGGGGGAGGCAATCAGCCCCAGCATTTT
CAIQQGGGNQPQHF
>TRBJ2-3|-|TRBV7-3|TRBD1
TGTGCCAGCAGCTTAGGACAGGGGGGCCGGGATACGCAGTATTTT
CASSLGQGGRDTQYF
>TRBJ2-3|-|TRBV5-6|-
TGTGCCAGCAGCTTGAGTTACGATACGCAGTATTTT
CASSLSYDTQYF
>TRBJ1-2|-|TRBV7-8|-
TGTGCCAGCAGCTTATGGCCAGGGTCGAACTATGGCTACACCTTC
CASSLWPGSNYGYTF
>TRBJ2-3|-|TRBV12-3/TRBV12-4|-
TGTGCCAGCAGTTTAGGAGGTTCGAGTACGCAGTATTTT
CASSLGGSSTQYF
>TRBJ2-5|-|TRBV11-2|TRBD2
TGTGCCAGCAGCTTAGTCGGGACTAGCGGGGGTCTAGAGACCCAGTACTTC
CASSLVGTSGGLETQYF
>TRBJ1-4|few|TRBV11-2|-
TGTGCCAGCAGCCCCTACCAGGGGTCGGGTAATGAAAAACTGTTTTTT
CASSPYQGSGNEKLFF
>TRBJ1-2|-|TRBV10-2|-
TGCGCCAGCAGTGGGCGGATAGAATTTAACTATGGCTACACCTTC
CASSGRIEFNYGYTF
>TRBJ2-1|-|TRBV12-3/TRBV12-4|TRBD2
TGTGCCAGCAGAACTAGCGGGGGGCACAATGAGCAGTTCTTC
CASRTSGGHNEQFF
>TRBJ2-1|few|TRBV7-9|-
TGTGCCGAGGGTCCCCGGGATGAGCAGTTCTTC
CAEGPRDEQFF
>TRBJ2-1|few|TRBV6-1|-
TGTGCCAGCAGTCGACAGACCCTATACAATGAGCAGTTCTTC
CASSRQTLYNEQFF
>TRBJ2-1|-|TRBV5-1|TRBD1
TGCGCCAGCAGCTTACAGGGGGCCCTATTAAATGAGCAGTTCTTC
CASSLQGALLNEQFF
>TRBJ2-5|-|TRBV11-2|-
TGTGCCAGCAGCTTAGGAGGCTACAGGACCCAACGGACCCAGTACTTC
CASSLGGYRTQRTQYF
>TRBJ2-4|-|TRBV4-1|-
TGCGCCAGCAGCTCGCCCGTAGCCAAAAACATTCAGTACTTC
CASSSPVAKNIQYF
>TRBJ2-3|many|TRBV7-8|TRBD2
TGTGCCAGCAGCGGCCGGACTAGCGGGGGTCCAGATACGCAGTATTTT
CASSGRTSGGPDTQYF
>TRBJ1-1|-|TRBV2|TRBD1
TGTGCCAGCCATGGACAGGGGACCACTGAAGCTTTCTTT
CASHGQGTTEAFF
>TRBJ2-3|few|TRBV4-1|-
TGCGCCAGCAGGCGGCAGGGGTCGAAAGATACGCAGTATTTT
CASRRQGSKDTQYF
>TRBJ1-6|-|TRBV27|TRBD1
TGTGCCAGCAGTCTAGAACAGGGGGCGTATTCACCCCTCCACTTT
CASSLEQGAYSPLHF
>TRBJ2-7|few|TRBV7-2|-
TGTGCCAGCAGCCCCTCGCTCGGAAACTACGAGCAGTACTTC
CASSPSLGNYEQYF
>TRBJ2-4|many|TRBV7-2|TRBD1
TGTGCCAGCAGCTTAGTGGGACAGGGTAAAAACATTCAGTACTTC
CASSLVGQGKNIQYF
>TRBJ2-3|-|TRBV28|-
TGTGCCAGCAGTAGACTTTTTGGGGATACGCAGTATTTT
CASSRLFGDTQYF
>TRBJ2-1|few|TRBV5-4|TRBD1
TGTGCCAGCAGCTACAAGGGGGCCGACAATGAGCAGTTCTTC
CASSYKGADNEQFF
>TRBJ2-3|few|TRBV28|TRBD1
TGTGCCAGCAGTCCTACACGGGACAGGGTAGAGGGAGATACGCAGTATTTT
CASSPTRDRVEGDTQYF
>TRBJ2-1|few|TRBV7-2|-
TGTGCCAGCAGCCCAAGGGGGGCCGATGAGCAGTTCTTC
CASSPRGADEQFF
>TRBJ2-4|-|TRBV7-2|-
TGTGCCAGCAGCTCCGACAGAGCCAAAAACATTCAGTACTTC
CASSSDRAKNIQYF